What follows is one TCR beta chain and its context. Antigen specificity is unknown. This sample was taken from a study of shared clonotypes between healthy human individuals. Study-wide results and limits: Rarefaction showed that sequencing of sorted subsets was incomplete (despite large depth). Non-shared clonotypes had lower generation probabilities than clonotypes shared by all four sorted-subset donors.

Healthy and HIV-negative, the adult donors had no recent acute infections or vaccinations. Germline V gene sequence: CDR1 MNHEY, CDR2 SMNVEV (reference sequence). V lost 4 bases and J 4 bases, leaving 23 bases between the germline ends. CDR3 length equals 17 residues. Sequencing was performed with immunoSEQ multiplex PCR; in TCRdb, only in-frame clones are kept and a portion is missing. The sample records some 700,000 clones, 90% being singletons. The sequencing sample was made of memory CD8+ T cells from PBMCs. Regarding subset: CD45RO+ cells pooled with CCR7-negative TemRA cells. This chain joins TRBV27 and TRBJ2-7; weak D call: TRBD2 (6 bases). The source of this sequence is a young man in good health. Some clones in this sample may be carry-over from other donors' samples. The CDR3 loop reads CASSYQPVPGVAYEQYF. The CDR3 region has the DNA TGTGCCAGCAGTTATCAACCCGTCCCGGGGGTTGCGTACGAGCAGTACTTC.